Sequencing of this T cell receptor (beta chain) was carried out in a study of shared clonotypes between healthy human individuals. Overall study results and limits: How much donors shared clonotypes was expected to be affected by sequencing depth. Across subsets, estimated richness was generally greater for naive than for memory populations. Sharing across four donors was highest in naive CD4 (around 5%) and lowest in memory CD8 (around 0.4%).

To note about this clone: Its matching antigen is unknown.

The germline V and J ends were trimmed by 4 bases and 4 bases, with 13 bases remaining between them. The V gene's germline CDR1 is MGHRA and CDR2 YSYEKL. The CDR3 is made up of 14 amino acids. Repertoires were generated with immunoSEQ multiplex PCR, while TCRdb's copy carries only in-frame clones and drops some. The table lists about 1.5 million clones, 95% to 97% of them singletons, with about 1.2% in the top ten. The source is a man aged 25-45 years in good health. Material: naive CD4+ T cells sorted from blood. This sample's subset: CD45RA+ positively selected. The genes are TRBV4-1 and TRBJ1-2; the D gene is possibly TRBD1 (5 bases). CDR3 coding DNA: TGCGCCAGCAGCCCGATTCGGGGGATCTATGGCTACACCTTC. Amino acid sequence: CASSPIRGIYGYTF.